This TCR beta chain was profiled in a study of T cell responses to AZD1222 COVID-19 vaccine. Overall study findings and caveats: At baseline, just five or six AZD1222 recipients tested seropositive. There were mostly white British donors and more females than males, and clonal diversity was possibly underestimated.

Method: immunoSEQ multiplex PCR; TCRdb's copy keeps in-frame clones and lacks some. The data hold tens of thousands of clones, with around 80% observed a single time. The J segment lost 7 bases and the V segment lost 5 bases, leaving 12 bases of the junction unmatched. CDR1 and CDR2 (germline): SGHDN, FVKESK. The CDR3 covers 16 residues. A word on this clone: Its target is unknown.

This TCR was sampled from an adult who received the AZD1222 COVID-19 vaccine. Sequenced here: peripheral blood, sampled 28 days after the second AZD1222 dose. The chain combines TRBV14 with TRBJ1-5, with TRBD1 identical over 9 bases. CDR3 loop: CASSTYTGTGMQPQHF. The CDR3 DNA reads TGTGCCAGCAGCACTTATACCGGGACAGGGATGCAGCCCCAGCATTTT. Filled out from reference TRBV14 and TRBJ1-5, the complete variable domain reads EAGVTQFPSHSVIEKGQTVTLRCDPISGHDNLYWYRRVMGKEIKFLLHFVKESKQDESGMPNNRFLAERTGGTYSTLKVQPAELEDSGVYFCASSTYTGTGMQPQHFGDGTRLSIL.